The 17 T cell receptor beta chains reported below all come from one sample, sequenced in a study of beta chain features in type 1 diabetes. Sequencing targeted expressed TCRB transcripts, as all isolated RNA had been reverse transcribed. Profiling relied on immunoSEQ multiplex PCR, and the TCRdb table lists in-frame clones only, not all of them. The sample has about 260,000 clones; under 70% are singletons. Sequencing was performed on naive CD4+ T cells from blood. These receptors originate from a young man in good health.

This clone is a singleton in its sample. CDR3 bases: TGTGCCAGCAGCCTAAAGGAGGACAGCACAGATACGCAGTATTTT. Protein: CASSLKEDSTDTQYF. V is TRBV4-2 and J is TRBJ2-3; D possibly corresponds to TRBD2 (5 bases). Trimming left V 4 bases short and J 0 bases short, with 11 bases between. Per the germline V gene, CDR1 is LGHNA and CDR2 is YNFKEQ. The CDR3 length is 15 residues.

The V gene is TRBV7-9, the J gene TRBJ2-7, with D perhaps TRBD1 (5 bases). The ends were cut back, 4 bases at V and 6 bases at J, with 19 bases in the middle. This CDR3 contains 15 residues. Germline CDR1 is SEHNR and CDR2 is FQNEAQ (reference sequence). This chain's CDR3 is CASSSPGQGTSEQYF. CDR3 nucleotide sequence: TGTGCCAGCAGCTCCCCCGGGCAGGGTACCAGCGAGCAGTACTTC.

The chain joins TRBV10-2 to TRBJ2-7; 10 bases map to TRBD1. This CDR3 spans 15 amino acids. With V trimmed by 8 bases and J by 2 bases, 9 bases remained unmatched. Germline V gives CDR1 WSHSY, CDR2 SAAADI. CDR3 sequence: CASLMTGGPPYEQYF. CDR3 coding DNA: TGCGCCAGCCTAATGACAGGGGGCCCACCCTACGAGCAGTACTTC.

V and J are TRBV9 and TRBJ2-7; D not resolved. Germline assignment: CDR1 SGDLS and CDR2 YYNGEE. Trimming cost V 4 bases and J 7 bases, with 21 bases left between them. CDR3 length: 15 residues. CDR3 nucleotide sequence: TGTGCCAGCAGCAGAGAGGACGGGCTCGGGTTAGAGCAGTACTTC. This sequence encodes CASSREDGLGLEQYF.

Comment on this clone: The identical CDR3 is also encoded by other nucleotide sequences in the sample. The chain employs TRBV29-1 and TRBJ2-2; D gene unclear. V was shortened by 5 bases and J by 5 bases, with 6 bases between the two germline ends. The CDR3 has 11 residues. The V gene's germline CDR1 is SQVTM and CDR2 ANQGSEA. The CDR3 here is CSVKGTGELFF. The CDR3 DNA reads as TGCAGCGTTAAGGGTACCGGGGAGCTGTTTTTT.

This chain links TRBV30 with TRBJ2-3; TRBD1 aligns across 7 bases. Germline V gene sequence: CDR1 GTSNPN, CDR2 SVGIG (reference sequence). This CDR3 is built from 15 residues. V trimming: 7 bases; J trimming: 4 bases; junction bases outside the gene matches: 14. The CDR3 protein is CALLRDYQGADTQYF. DNA of the CDR3: TGTGCCTTACTCCGAGACTACCAGGGGGCAGATACGCAGTATTTT.

The chain recombines TRBV30 with TRBJ1-1; weak D call: TRBD1 (5 bases). Trimming pared 4 bases from V and 0 bases from J, leaving 12 bases between. The V gene's germline CDR1 is GTSNPN and CDR2 SVGIG (reference sequence). This CDR3 comprises 14 residues. Here the CDR3 reads CAWKLWGLNTEAFF. Written as DNA, the CDR3 is TGTGCCTGGAAGTTATGGGGGTTGAACACTGAAGCTTTCTTT.

The chain employs TRBV14 and TRBJ2-5; 9 nucleotides agree with TRBD1. CDR1 is SGHDN and CDR2 is FVKESK in the germline V gene. V was clipped by 4 bases and J by 4 bases; unmatched bases: 7. The CDR3 has 15 residues. The CDR3 sequence: CASSPGQGSVETQYF. The CDR3 coding sequence is TGTGCCAGCAGCCCCGGACAGGGGAGTGTAGAGACCCAGTACTTC.

This clone was seen only a few times. The rearrangement joins TRBV30 to TRBJ1-1; TRBD1 might be the D (5 bases). From germline, CDR1 is GTSNPN and CDR2 SVGIG (reference sequence). The V and J ends lost 3 bases and 6 bases respectively, with 11 bases between them. The length of the CDR3 is 12 residues. CDR3 sequence: CAWSRGAAEAFF. The CDR3 nucleotides read TGTGCCTGGAGCCGCGGGGCTGCTGAAGCTTTCTTT.

The J gene is TRBJ2-3, the V gene TRBV13; D could derive from TRBD1 or TRBD2 (5 bases each). V lost 3 bases to trimming and J lost 0 bases, with 7 bases between them. CDR1 is PRHDT, CDR2 FYEKMQ, per germline (reference sequence). CDR3 size: 14 residues. The CDR3 is CASSLGRSTDTQYF. In DNA, the CDR3 is TGTGCCAGCAGCTTGGGACGGAGCACAGATACGCAGTATTTT. The full variable domain, in which reference TRBV13 and TRBJ2-3 provide the parts outside the CDR3, is AAGVIQSPRHLIKEKRETATLKCYPIPRHDTVYWYQQGPGQDPQFLISFYEKMQSDKGSIPDRFSAQQFSDYHSELNMSSLELGDSALYFCASSLGRSTDTQYFGPGTRLTVL.

This clone has more than one count but fewer than ten. CDR3 sequence (DNA): TGCAGCGTTTACCGGGACCTACGGACCCAGTACTTC. Translated, it gives CSVYRDLRTQYF. The gene calls are TRBV29-1 and TRBJ2-5, with D tentatively TRBD1 or TRBD2 (5 bases each). The CDR3 contains 12 residues. Trimming pared 5 bases from V and 7 bases from J, leaving 14 bases between. Germline assignment: CDR1 SQVTM and CDR2 ANQGSEA.

The chain carries TRBV29-1 and TRBJ2-3; TRBD1 aligns across 7 bases. The V segment lost 6 bases and the J segment 1 base; nucleotides outside the gene matches: 7. Germline lookup yields CDR1 SQVTM and CDR2 ANQGSEA. The CDR3 has 14 amino acids. CDR3 sequence reads: CSVRGTGGTDTQYF. DNA for the CDR3: TGCAGCGTGAGAGGAACAGGGGGCACAGATACGCAGTATTTT.

The chain uses TRBV19 and TRBJ2-3; D possibly uses TRBD1 or TRBD2 (5 bases each). The V gene lost 3 bases and the J gene lost 3 bases, with 10 bases spanning the gap. The CDR3 is made up of 14 amino acids. Germline CDR1 is LNHDA and CDR2 is SQIVND (reference sequence). In nucleotides, the CDR3 is TGTGCCAGTAGTATGGGACCTGCGACAGATACGCAGTATTTT. Translating it yields CASSMGPATDTQYF.

The chain combines TRBV19 with TRBJ2-4; tentatively, D is TRBD2 (5 bases). CDR1 is LNHDA and CDR2 is SQIVND in the germline V gene (reference sequence). Trimming removed 4 bases from V and 3 bases from J, with 10 bases in between. The CDR3 contains 14 residues. CDR3 sequence: CASSTSGNKNIQYF. In DNA form, the CDR3 reads TGTGCCAGTAGTACCTCGGGGAACAAAAACATTCAGTACTTC.

V gene TRBV9 combines with J gene TRBJ1-1, with D maybe TRBD1 (5 bases). CDR1 is SGDLS and CDR2 is YYNGEE in the germline V gene. The CDR3 has 15 residues. V was pared by 7 bases and J by 3 bases, with 19 bases between. CDR3 amino acids: CASQPQGLSDTEAFF. The CDR3 nucleotides read TGTGCCAGCCAACCGCAGGGATTGTCGGACACTGAAGCTTTCTTT. Full variable domain (missing parts from reference TRBV9 and TRBJ1-1): DSGVTQTPKHLITATGQRVTLRCSPRSGDLSVYWYQQSLDQGLQFLIQYYNGEERAKGNILERFSAQQFPDLHSELNLSSLELGDSALYFCASQPQGLSDTEAFFGQGTRLTVV.

This clone was recorded only once. The chain uses TRBV7-2 and TRBJ2-4, with TRBD2 as a possible D gene (5 bases). Trimming stripped 5 bases from V and 3 bases from J, with 17 bases between. Germline-derived CDR1 and CDR2 are SGHTA and FQGNSA. This CDR3 region has 16 residues. CDR3 region: CASSREGVGVKNIQYF. The CDR3 DNA is TGTGCCAGCAGCCGAGAGGGCGTCGGGGTCAAAAACATTCAGTACTTC.

This clone was detected a few times. This chain uses TRBV29-1 with TRBJ2-1, with D possibly being TRBD2 (5 bases). The germline V gene encodes CDR1 SQVTM and CDR2 ANQGSEA. The CDR3 totals 14 residues. V lost 6 bases, J lost 2 bases, and 14 bases lay in between. The CDR3 nucleotides read TGCAGCGTCGTCAGCGGAAAAGCCTACAATGAGCAGTTCTTC. It is translated as CSVVSGKAYNEQFF.